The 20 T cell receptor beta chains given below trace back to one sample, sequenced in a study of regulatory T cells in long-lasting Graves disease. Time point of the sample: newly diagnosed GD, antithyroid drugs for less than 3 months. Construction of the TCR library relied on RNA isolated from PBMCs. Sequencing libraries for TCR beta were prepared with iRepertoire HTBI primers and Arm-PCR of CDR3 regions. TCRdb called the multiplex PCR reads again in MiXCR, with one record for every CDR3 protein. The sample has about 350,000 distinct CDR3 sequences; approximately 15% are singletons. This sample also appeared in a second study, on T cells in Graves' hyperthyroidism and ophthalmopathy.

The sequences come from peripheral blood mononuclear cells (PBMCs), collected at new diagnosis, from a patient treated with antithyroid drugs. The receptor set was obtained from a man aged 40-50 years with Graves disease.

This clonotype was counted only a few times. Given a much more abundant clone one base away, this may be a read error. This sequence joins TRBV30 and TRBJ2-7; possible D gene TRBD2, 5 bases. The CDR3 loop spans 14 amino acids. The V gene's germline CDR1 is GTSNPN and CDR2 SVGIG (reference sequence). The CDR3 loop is CAWKVRAGPYGQYF. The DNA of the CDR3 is TGTGCCTGGAAAGTAAGGGCGGGCCCCTACGGGCAGTACTTC.

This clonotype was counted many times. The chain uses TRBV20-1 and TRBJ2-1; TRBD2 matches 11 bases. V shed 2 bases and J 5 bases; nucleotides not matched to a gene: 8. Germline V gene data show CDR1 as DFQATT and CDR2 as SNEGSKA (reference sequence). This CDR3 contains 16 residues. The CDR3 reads CSARSPTSGDNNEQFF. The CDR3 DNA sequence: TGCAGTGCTAGATCGCCGACTAGCGGGGACAACAATGAGCAGTTCTTC.

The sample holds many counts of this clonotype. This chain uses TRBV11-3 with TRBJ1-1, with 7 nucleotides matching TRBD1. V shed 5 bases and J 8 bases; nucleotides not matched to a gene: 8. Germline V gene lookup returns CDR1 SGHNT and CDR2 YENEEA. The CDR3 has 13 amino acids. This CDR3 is CASSPGVTGEAFF. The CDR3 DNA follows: TGTGCCAGCAGCCCAGGGGTGACAGGGGAAGCTTTCTTT.

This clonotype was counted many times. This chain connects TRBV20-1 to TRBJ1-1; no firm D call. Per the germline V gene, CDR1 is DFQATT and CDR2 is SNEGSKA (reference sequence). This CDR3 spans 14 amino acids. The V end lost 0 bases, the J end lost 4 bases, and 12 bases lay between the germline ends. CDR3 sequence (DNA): TGCAGTGCTAGAGACCCGATTAGGAGCACTGAAGCTTTCTTT. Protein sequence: CSARDPIRSTEAFF.

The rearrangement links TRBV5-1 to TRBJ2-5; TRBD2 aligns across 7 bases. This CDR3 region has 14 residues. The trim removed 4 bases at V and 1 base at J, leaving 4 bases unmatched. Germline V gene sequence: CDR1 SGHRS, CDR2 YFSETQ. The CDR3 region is CASSPWTSQETQYF. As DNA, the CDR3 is TGCGCCAGCAGCCCCTGGACTAGCCAAGAGACCCAGTACTTC.

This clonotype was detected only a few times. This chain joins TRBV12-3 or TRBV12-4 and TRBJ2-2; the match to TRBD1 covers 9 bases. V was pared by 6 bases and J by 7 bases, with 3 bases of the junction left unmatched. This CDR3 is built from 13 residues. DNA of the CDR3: TGTGCCAGCAGAACAGGGGGCCACGGGGAGCTGTTTTTT. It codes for CASRTGGHGELFF.

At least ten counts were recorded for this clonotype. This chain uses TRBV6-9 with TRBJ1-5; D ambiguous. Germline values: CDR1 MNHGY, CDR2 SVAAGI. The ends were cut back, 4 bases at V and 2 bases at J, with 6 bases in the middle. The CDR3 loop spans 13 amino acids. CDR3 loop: CASSWERNQPQHF. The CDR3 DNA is TGTGCCAGCAGTTGGGAGCGCAATCAGCCCCAGCATTTT.

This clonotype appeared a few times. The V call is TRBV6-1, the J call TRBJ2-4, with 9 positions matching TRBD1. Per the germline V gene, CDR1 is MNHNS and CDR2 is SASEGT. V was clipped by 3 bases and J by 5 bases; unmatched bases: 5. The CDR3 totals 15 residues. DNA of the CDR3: TGTGCCAGCAGTGAGAATTGGACAGGGGAAAACATTCAGTACTTC. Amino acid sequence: CASSENWTGENIQYF.

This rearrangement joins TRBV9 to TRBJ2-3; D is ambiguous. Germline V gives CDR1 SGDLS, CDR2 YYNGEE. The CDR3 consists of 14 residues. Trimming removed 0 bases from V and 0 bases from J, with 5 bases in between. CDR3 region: CASSVEPSTDTQYF. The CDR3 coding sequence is TGTGCCAGCAGCGTAGAACCAAGCACAGATACGCAGTATTTT.

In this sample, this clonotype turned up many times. Here the CDR3 DNA reads TGTGCCAGCAGTGAACGGGGCTACACCTTC. Its protein is CASSERGYTF. V is TRBV6-1 and J is TRBJ1-2; D unclear. The CDR3 covers 10 residues. Trimming took off 2 bases at V and 8 bases at J, with 3 bases between the two ends. CDR1 and CDR2 from the germline V gene are MNHNS and SASEGT.

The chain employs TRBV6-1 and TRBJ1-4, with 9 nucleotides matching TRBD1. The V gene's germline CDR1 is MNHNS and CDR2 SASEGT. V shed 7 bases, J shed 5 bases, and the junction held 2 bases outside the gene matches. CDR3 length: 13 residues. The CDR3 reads CASTGQGNEKLFF. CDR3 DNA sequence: TGTGCCAGCACCGGACAGGGGAATGAAAAACTGTTTTTT.

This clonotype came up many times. The CDR3 sequence: CASSLDRGGYEQYF. CDR3 sequence (DNA): TGTGCCAGCAGCCTCGACAGGGGAGGCTACGAGCAGTACTTC. This chain uses TRBV11-2 with TRBJ2-7, with 8 bases lining up with TRBD1. Germline V gene sequence: CDR1 SGHAT, CDR2 FQNNGV. The CDR3 is 14 amino acids. J was trimmed by 3 bases and V by 5 bases; bases with no gene match: 6. Looking up the rest from reference TRBV11-2 and TRBJ2-7 gives the full variable domain: EAGVAQSPRYKIIEKRQSVAFWCNPISGHATLYWYQQILGQGPKLLIQFQNNGVVDDSQLPKDRFSAERLKGVDSTLKIQPAKLEDSAVYLCASSLDRGGYEQYFGPGTRLTVT.

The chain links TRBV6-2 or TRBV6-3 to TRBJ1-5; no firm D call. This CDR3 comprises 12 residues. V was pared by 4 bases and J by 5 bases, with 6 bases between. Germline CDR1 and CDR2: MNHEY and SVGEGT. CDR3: CASSSSYQPQHF. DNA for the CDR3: TGTGCCAGCAGTTCTTCTTATCAGCCCCAGCATTTT.

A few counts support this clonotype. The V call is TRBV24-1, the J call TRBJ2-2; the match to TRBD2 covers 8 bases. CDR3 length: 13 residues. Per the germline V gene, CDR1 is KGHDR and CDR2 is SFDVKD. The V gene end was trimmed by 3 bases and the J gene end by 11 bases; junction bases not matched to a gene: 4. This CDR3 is CATSDVAGLELFF. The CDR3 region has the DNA TGTGCCACCAGTGATGTAGCGGGGTTAGAGCTGTTTTTT.

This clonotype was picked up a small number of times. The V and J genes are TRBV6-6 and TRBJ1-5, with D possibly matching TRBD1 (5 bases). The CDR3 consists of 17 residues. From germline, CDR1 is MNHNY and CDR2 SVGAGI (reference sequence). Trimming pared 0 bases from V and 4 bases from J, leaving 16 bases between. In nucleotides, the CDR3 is TGTGCCAGCAGTTACTCGATACAGATCGGGGGGAATCAGCCCCAGCATTTT. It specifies CASSYSIQIGGNQPQHF.

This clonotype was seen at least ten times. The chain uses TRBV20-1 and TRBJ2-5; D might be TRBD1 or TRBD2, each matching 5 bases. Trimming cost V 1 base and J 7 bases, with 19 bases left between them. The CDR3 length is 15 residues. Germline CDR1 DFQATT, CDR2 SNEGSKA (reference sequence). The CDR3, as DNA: TGCAGTGCTAGAGCCGCCTCAAGGGCAGGGAGGACCCAGTACTTC. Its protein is CSARAASRAGRTQYF.

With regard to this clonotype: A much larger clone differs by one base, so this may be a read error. CDR3 nucleotide sequence: TGTGCCAGCTTCGCGCACCAGTCCTACGAGCAGCACTTC. Translated: CASFAHQSYEQHF. The V gene is TRBV6-1, the J gene TRBJ2-7, with D unresolved. The CDR3 has 13 residues. CDR1 MNHNS and CDR2 SASEGT come from the germline V gene.

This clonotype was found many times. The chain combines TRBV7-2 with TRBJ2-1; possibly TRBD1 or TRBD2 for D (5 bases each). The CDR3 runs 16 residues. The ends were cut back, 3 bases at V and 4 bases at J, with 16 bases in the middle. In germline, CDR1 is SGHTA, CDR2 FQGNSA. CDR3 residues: CASSFTAGTVYNEQFF. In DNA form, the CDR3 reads TGTGCCAGCAGCTTCACGGCTGGGACCGTTTACAATGAGCAGTTCTTC.

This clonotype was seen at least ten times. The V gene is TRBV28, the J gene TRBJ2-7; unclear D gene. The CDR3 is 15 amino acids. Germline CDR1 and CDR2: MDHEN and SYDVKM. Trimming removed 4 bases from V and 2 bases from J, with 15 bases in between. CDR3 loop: CASSSFGVGPYEQYF. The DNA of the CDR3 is TGTGCCAGCAGTTCGTTCGGCGTCGGCCCCTACGAGCAGTACTTC.

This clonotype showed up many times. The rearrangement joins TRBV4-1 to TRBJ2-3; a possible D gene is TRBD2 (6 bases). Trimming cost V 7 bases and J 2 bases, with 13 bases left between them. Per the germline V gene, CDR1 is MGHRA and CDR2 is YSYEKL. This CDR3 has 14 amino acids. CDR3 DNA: TGCGCCAGCAACCCGAGGAGGGACACAGATACGCAGTATTTT. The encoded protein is CASNPRRDTDTQYF.